One and the same sample provided the 22 T cell receptor beta chains below, sequenced in a study of blood T cell repertoires in COVID-19. Profiled with immunoSEQ multiplex PCR; TCRdb holds only in-frame clones, not every one. The sample consists of about 60,000 clones, around 86% of them appearing once. Sequencing was done on a sample of peripheral blood. These receptors all come from a man aged 40-55 years with acute or convalescent COVID-19.

The J gene is TRBJ1-6, the V gene TRBV30; D gene ambiguous. Trimming shortened V by 4 bases and J by 0 bases, and 4 bases separated the two germline ends. The CDR3 runs to 13 residues. The V gene's germline CDR1 is GTSNPN and CDR2 SVGIG (reference sequence). The CDR3 coding sequence is TGTGCCTGGACTCCCTCCTATAATTCACCCCTCCACTTT. Its translation is CAWTPSYNSPLHF.

The chain is built from TRBV4-1 and TRBJ1-1; TRBD1 aligns across 10 bases. Germline CDR1 reads MGHRA; CDR2 reads YSYEKL. The CDR3 sequence is 18 residues long. V trimming: 1 base; J trimming: 1 base; junction bases outside the gene matches: 9. The CDR3 nucleotides are TGCGCCAGCAGCCAAGGGGCCGCCCGACAGGGGGCGAACACTGAAGCTTTCTTT. It yields the protein CASSQGAARQGANTEAFF.

This clone was recorded once. This chain connects TRBV3-1 (or the pseudogene TRBV3-2) to TRBJ1-2, with 11 bases fitting TRBD1. The junction had 8 bases not matched to a gene; V was cut back by 1 base and J by 4 bases. Germline V gene lookup returns CDR1 LGHDT and CDR2 YNNKEL (reference sequence). CDR3 length: 17 residues. CDR3 nucleotide sequence: TGTGCCAGCAGCCAAGGGGTCACGGGGACAGGGGGCTATGGCTACACCTTC. Translating gives CASSQGVTGTGGYGYTF.

The V gene is TRBV6-6, the J gene TRBJ2-1; D is perhaps TRBD2 (5 bases). Germline-derived CDR1 and CDR2 are MNHNY and SVGAGI (reference sequence). Trimming cost V 0 bases and J 2 bases, with 11 bases left between them. The CDR3 runs 16 residues. CDR3 region: CASSYSGADPYNEQFF. In DNA form, the CDR3 reads TGTGCCAGCAGTTACTCGGGAGCGGACCCCTACAATGAGCAGTTCTTC.

This chain connects TRBV9 to TRBJ1-2; D is undetermined. V was clipped by 4 bases and J by 3 bases, with 10 bases between them. Per the germline V gene, CDR1 is SGDLS and CDR2 is YYNGEE. The CDR3 is made up of 13 amino acids. The CDR3 reads CASSTNDYYGYTF. CDR3 DNA sequence: TGTGCCAGCAGCACGAACGACTACTATGGCTACACCTTC.

The chain has TRBV19 and TRBJ2-2; weak D call: TRBD1 (5 bases). Germline CDR1 and CDR2: LNHDA and SQIVND (reference sequence). The CDR3 has 14 residues. With 7 bases removed from V and 6 bases from J, the gap between germline ends came to 15 bases. The CDR3 loop reads CASTTSGKAGELFF. As DNA, the CDR3 is TGTGCCAGTACCACATCAGGGAAAGCCGGGGAGCTGTTTTTT.

This clone occurred once. The chain couples TRBV28 to TRBJ1-2; D might be TRBD1 (5 bases). V was shortened by 6 bases and J by 5 bases, with 16 bases between the two germline ends. This CDR3 comprises 14 residues. Germline CDR1 reads MDHEN; CDR2 reads SYDVKM. In DNA, the CDR3 is TGTGCCAGCAGGGGGGGATTCACAGAGTATGGCTACACCTTC. It codes for CASRGGFTEYGYTF.

The J gene is TRBJ2-2, the V gene TRBV30, with TRBD2 matching 10 bases. Germline V gene data show CDR1 as GTSNPN and CDR2 as SVGIG (reference sequence). The CDR3 spans 14 residues. The V segment lost 1 base and the J segment 6 bases; nucleotides outside the gene matches: 2. The CDR3 DNA is TGTGCCTGGAGTGGCACTAGCGGGGCCGGGGAGCTGTTTTTT. Protein: CAWSGTSGAGELFF.

V is TRBV30 and J is TRBJ2-7; tentatively, D is TRBD2 (6 bases). This CDR3 comprises 16 residues. Trimming shortened V by 0 bases and J by 0 bases, and 15 bases separated the two germline ends. Germline V gene data show CDR1 as GTSNPN and CDR2 as SVGIG (reference sequence). This CDR3 is CAWSVGGAGFSYEQYF. For the CDR3, the DNA is TGTGCCTGGAGTGTTGGGGGAGCGGGTTTCTCCTACGAGCAGTACTTC.

The chain joins TRBV24-1 to TRBJ2-7, with 8 bases fitting TRBD2. The CDR3 consists of 14 residues. The germline V gene encodes CDR1 KGHDR and CDR2 SFDVKD. With 10 bases clipped from V and 2 bases from J, the junction kept 9 bases outside the gene matches. CDR3 bases: TGTGCCACATCCGGGGGGGTTCCCCCCTACGAGCAGTACTTC. Amino acids: CATSGGVPPYEQYF.

This clone appeared once. The chain employs TRBV5-4 and TRBJ2-1, with 9 bases that match TRBD2. Trimming removed 0 bases from V and 5 bases from J; junction bases left unmatched: 6. In germline, CDR1 is SGHNT, CDR2 YYREEE (reference sequence). The CDR3 is 16 amino acids. The CDR3 DNA reads TGTGCCAGCAGCTTGGAGGCTAGCGGGACCCACAATGAGCAGTTCTTC. It is translated as CASSLEASGTHNEQFF.

V is TRBV5-1 and J is TRBJ1-1, with TRBD1 matching over 9 bases. Germline values: CDR1 SGHRS, CDR2 YFSETQ. The V and J ends lost 4 bases and 5 bases, in that order; junction bases with no gene match: 6. The CDR3 contains 14 residues. CDR3 in amino acids: CASSPGDRVTEAFF. In DNA form, the CDR3 reads TGCGCCAGCAGCCCCGGGGACAGGGTAACTGAAGCTTTCTTT. The variable domain in full, with the rest retrieved from reference TRBV5-1 and TRBJ1-1, is KAGVTQTPRYLIKTRGQQVTLSCSPISGHRSVSWYQQTPGQGLQFLFEYFSETQRNKGNFPGRFSGRQFSNSRSEMNVSTLELGDSALYLCASSPGDRVTEAFFGQGTRLTVV.

The V and J genes are TRBV3-1 (or the pseudogene TRBV3-2) and TRBJ2-7; 7 bases fit TRBD1. Germline-derived CDR1 and CDR2 are LGHDT and YNNKEL (reference sequence). V shed 2 bases and J 3 bases; nucleotides not matched to a gene: 4. The CDR3 runs to 14 residues. CDR3 in DNA: TGTGCCAGCAGCCAACTCACAGGGGTCTACGAGCAGTACTTC. Translated: CASSQLTGVYEQYF.

This chain links TRBV4-1 with TRBJ2-2; D remains ambiguous. The CDR3 is 17 residues long. In germline, CDR1 is MGHRA, CDR2 YSYEKL. Trimming took 3 bases from V and 5 from J, leaving 19 bases between them. The DNA for the CDR3 is TGCGCCAGCAGCCACGGCAATGGGCGTGCTAAAACCGGGGAGCTGTTTTTT. Translated: CASSHGNGRAKTGELFF.

Only one count was recorded for this clone. The chain uses TRBV3-1 (or the pseudogene TRBV3-2) and TRBJ1-3; TRBD1 matches at 8 bases. Per the germline V gene, CDR1 is LGHDT and CDR2 is YNNKEL (reference sequence). This CDR3 has 16 residues. The V segment lost 4 bases and the J segment 0 bases; nucleotides outside the gene matches: 5. The CDR3 bases are TGTGCCAGCAGCCTACGGACAGGGAGCTCTGGAAACACCATATATTTT. Translating it yields CASSLRTGSSGNTIYF.

CDR3: CATSVGGTDPLYGYTF. CDR3 nucleotide sequence: TGTGCCACCAGTGTTGGGGGGACAGATCCTCTCTATGGCTACACCTTC. This chain connects TRBV24-1 to TRBJ1-2; TRBD1 matches 7 bases. The CDR3 is 16 amino acids. V gave up 5 bases and J gave up 4 bases; unmatched junction bases: 12. Germline V lookup: CDR1 KGHDR, CDR2 SFDVKD.

The genes are TRBV6-5 and TRBJ2-5, with D possibly matching TRBD2 (5 bases). Trimming shortened V by 3 bases and J by 5 bases, and 10 bases separated the two germline ends. The CDR3 has 13 residues. Germline CDR1 is MNHEY and CDR2 is SVGAGI. The CDR3 is CASSYSSFETQYF. Written as DNA, the CDR3 is TGTGCCAGCAGTTATTCTAGCTTCGAGACCCAGTACTTC.

The V call is TRBV25-1, the J call TRBJ1-6, with TRBD1 identical over 9 bases. Germline V gives CDR1 MGHDK, CDR2 SYGVNS. The V and J ends lost 1 base and 7 bases, in that order; junction bases with no gene match: 11. CDR3 length: 18 amino acids. CDR3 loop: CASSELPPGTGRNSPLHF. CDR3 in DNA: TGTGCCAGCAGTGAATTACCTCCCGGGACAGGGAGAAATTCACCCCTCCACTTT.

The rearrangement uses TRBV18 and TRBJ2-2; possibly TRBD1 for D (6 bases). Germline V gives CDR1 KGHSH, CDR2 LQKENI. The CDR3 has 14 amino acids. Trimming took 5 bases from V and 7 from J, leaving 14 bases between them. For the CDR3, the DNA is TGTGCCAGCTCATCGCACAGGGTTGGCGGGGAGCTGTTTTTT. It codes for CASSSHRVGGELFF.

This sequence joins TRBV7-8 and TRBJ2-2, with 10 bases identical to TRBD1. This CDR3 contains 15 residues. Germline V gives CDR1 SGHVS, CDR2 FQNEAQ. After removal of 5 bases from V and 7 bases from J, the junction contained 7 bases not matched to a gene. The CDR3 sequence is CASSARQGASGELFF. Here the CDR3 DNA reads TGTGCCAGCAGCGCGAGACAGGGGGCAAGCGGGGAGCTGTTTTTT.

This clone was observed a few times. This chain joins TRBV5-1 and TRBJ1-1; tentative D call: TRBD1 (5 bases). The CDR3 extends over 14 amino acids. The germline V and J ends were trimmed by 3 bases and 5 bases, with 14 bases remaining between them. Germline V gene sequence: CDR1 SGHRS, CDR2 YFSETQ. The chain's CDR3 is CASSWGFGGTEAFF. CDR3 bases: TGCGCCAGCAGCTGGGGGTTTGGAGGGACTGAAGCTTTCTTT.

This chain connects TRBV25-1 to TRBJ2-5; a possible D gene is TRBD2 (6 bases). This CDR3 has 13 amino acids. Between the trimmed V and J ends, which lost 8 bases and 5 bases, there was a span of 15 bases. CDR1 is MGHDK, CDR2 SYGVNS, per germline. CDR3 sequence reads: CASHGEAHETQYF. CDR3 bases: TGTGCCAGCCACGGGGAGGCCCACGAGACCCAGTACTTC.